The entry that follows covers one TCR beta chain sequence. What it recognizes is unknown. These data originate in a study of OX40 agonist ivuxolimab in advanced cancers. About the study: Partial responses were achieved by three patients: one hepatocellular carcinoma, two cutaneous melanoma.

The germline gives CDR1 SGDLS, CDR2 YYNGEE. Trimming stripped 0 bases from V and 0 bases from J, with 6 bases between. The CDR3 length is 15 residues. Findings and caveats of the study: Antigen specificity remained undetermined for the expanded peripheral T cells.

Produced via immunoSEQ multiplex PCR; TCRdb's table is partial and in-frame only. The sample records approximately 74,000 clones, approximately 89% being singletons. Exclusion applied to patients with autoimmune disease history or systemic immunosuppression. The sequence came from an adult with an advanced solid tumor such as melanoma, head and neck, liver or kidney cancer. The rearrangement links TRBV9 to TRBJ2-2; D is ambiguous. The sample here was CD4+ or CD8+ T cells sorted from blood, taken in a trial of the OX40 agonist ivuxolimab. CDR3 residues: CASSVVSANTGELFF. DNA for the CDR3: TGTGCCAGCAGCGTAGTCAGCGCGAACACCGGGGAGCTGTTTTTT.